These 4 T cell receptor beta chains were sequenced from one sample in a study of breast tumors, draining lymph nodes, adjacent tissues (TCRdb year 2016). The axillary draining lymph nodes of breast cancer patients were the source of the lymph node samples. The library was generated by multiplex PCR. TCRdb shows the sequencer as Illumina HiSeq 2000. Using fastp trimming at Q25 and MiXCR clonotype assembly, TCRdb reanalyzed the public sequencing data and kept in-frame beta chains. One record per CDR3 amino acid sequence lists the most common genes and DNA. Within this sample are under 350,000 distinct CDR3 sequences, with around 30% of them counted one time only. Of the sample, 1.1% is held by the ten largest clones. Sequencing input: axillary lymph node tissue. The receptors originated from a female donor with breast cancer. Some clones in this sample may be carry-over from other donors' samples.

This clonotype was seen a handful of times. The chain couples TRBV20-1 to TRBJ2-7, with TRBD2 as a possible D gene (5 bases). V was pared by 0 bases and J by 3 bases, with 18 bases between. In germline, CDR1 is DFQATT, CDR2 SNEGSKA (reference sequence). This CDR3 comprises 16 residues. CDR3 DNA sequence: TGCAGTGCTAGAGATCCGGCCTGGACCGCGGGCTACGAGCAGTACTTC. Translation: CSARDPAWTAGYEQYF.

This clonotype has at least ten counts. V gene TRBV7-3 combines with J gene TRBJ1-4, with 7 bases that match TRBD1. J lost 4 bases, V lost 5 bases, and 1 base had no gene match. Germline assignment: CDR1 SGHTA and CDR2 FQGTGA. This CDR3 is 13 amino acids long. The CDR3 DNA reads TGTGCCAGCAGCCGGGACAGTAATGAAAAACTGTTTTTT. Its protein is CASSRDSNEKLFF.

About this clonotype: A read error may explain this, as a much larger clone is one base away. This chain links TRBV11-3 with TRBJ2-1; 14 positions agree with TRBD2. The CDR3 spans 15 residues. The germline gives CDR1 SGHNT, CDR2 YENEEA. CDR3 coding DNA: TGTGCCGGCAGCTCTAGACTAGCGGGAGGGCCGGAGCAGTTCTTC. Protein sequence: CAGSSRLAGGPEQFF.

To note about this clonotype: One base away lies a much larger clone, so this may be a sequencing read error. The J gene is TRBJ2-5, the V gene TRBV5-6; maybe TRBD1 (5 bases). The CDR3 totals 15 residues. Germline V CDR1 and CDR2: SGHDT, YYEEEE. The DNA of the CDR3 is TGTGCCAGCAGGCCTGGACCTGGGGCTCAAGAGGCCCAGTACTTC. Translating it yields CASRPGPGAQEAQYF.